This T cell receptor (beta chain) comes out of a study of cytomegalovirus exposure and HLA in healthy donors. Regarding the study as a whole: The dataset shows that most TCR sequences were rare, while some public TCRs occurred in many donors.

Germline CDR1 reads MDHEN; CDR2 reads SYDVKM. Trimming left V 3 bases short and J 6 bases short, with 11 bases between. The CDR3 is 14 amino acids. PCR involved 60 Vbeta and 13 Jbeta primers. As processed by the authors: Among the unique TCR beta chains that a later analysis counted, about 84 million in all, about 11 million were shared. Assay used: immunoSEQ multiplex PCR; TCRdb lists only in-frame clones, some missing. The V and J calls and clone size come from that table; D and trimming were worked out from the DNA. The sample lists roughly 180,000 clones, more than 65% occurring once. Remarks on this clone: The antigen remains undetermined.

The sequenced sample consisted of PBMCs. The chain joins TRBV28 to TRBJ2-2; a possible D gene is TRBD1 (5 bases). The sequence came from a female donor in good health and CMV-seronegative. The CDR3 loop reads CASSFTTEAGELFF. CDR3 nucleotide sequence: TGTGCCAGCAGTTTCACGACAGAAGCCGGGGAGCTGTTTTTT.